This TCR beta chain was sequenced for a study of blood T cell repertoires in COVID-19. Original analysis: Estimation of nucleated cell counts was performed using reference gene primer amplification. The assay was immunoSEQ multiplex PCR, and TCRdb's table has in-frame clones only and misses some. The V and J calls and clone size were taken over from that table, and D and trimming were inferred from the DNA. The table lists under 150,000 clones, 75% to 90% of them singletons, with around 18% in the top ten. Comments on this clone: At one of its ends the junction is not consistent with the germline gene, which may arise from a read error.

The CDR3 sequence is 16 residues long. The germline V gene encodes CDR1 MNHEY and CDR2 SVGEGT. Input material: peripheral blood. The chain has TRBV6-2 or TRBV6-3 and TRBJ2-3, with a tentative D call TRBD2 (6 bases). The TCR originated in a man aged 45-60 years with active or convalescent COVID-19. The CDR3 DNA reads as TGTGCCAGCAACCCAACCGGCGGGAAGGGCACCGATACGCAGTATTTT. It codes for CASNPTGGKGTDTQYF.